Listed here are 18 T cell receptor beta chains from one sample, sequenced in a study of T cell responses to AZD1222 COVID-19 vaccine. Data came from immunoSEQ multiplex PCR; TCRdb stores just in-frame clones and leaves some out. The table shows under 95,000 clones, with 70% to 90% occurring only once. Sequences were derived from peripheral blood, sampled 28 days after the second AZD1222 dose. These receptor sequences come from an adult who received the AZD1222 COVID-19 vaccine.

J is TRBJ2-3 and V is TRBV3-1 (or the pseudogene TRBV3-2); D unresolved. Looked up from germline, CDR1 is LGHDT and CDR2 is YNNKEL (reference sequence). The CDR3 covers 14 residues. V was trimmed by 5 bases and J by 7 bases, leaving 16 bases between them. CDR3 in DNA: TGTGCCAGCAGCTACGCCCAGACAATCCATACGCAGTATTTT. As protein: CASSYAQTIHTQYF.

The chain combines TRBV19 with TRBJ2-1, with a tentative D call TRBD2 (6 bases). Germline CDR1 LNHDA, CDR2 SQIVND (reference sequence). With 5 bases removed from V and 4 bases from J, the gap between germline ends came to 12 bases. The CDR3 runs 14 residues. The CDR3 reads CASSVWDWYNEQFF. CDR3 coding DNA: TGTGCCAGTAGTGTTTGGGACTGGTACAATGAGCAGTTCTTC.

V usage is TRBV30 and J usage is TRBJ2-7, with D possibly matching TRBD1 (5 bases). Deletions cut 5 bases from V and 2 bases from J, with 10 bases between. This CDR3 comprises 12 residues. From germline, CDR1 is GTSNPN and CDR2 SVGIG (reference sequence). The CDR3 coding sequence is TGTGCCTGGGGGGCAGGGCCCTACGAGCAGTACTTC. It translates to CAWGAGPYEQYF. Using reference TRBV30 and TRBJ2-7 for the parts outside the CDR3, the full variable domain is SQTIHQWPATLVQPVGSPLSLECTVEGTSNPNLYWYRQAAGRGLQLLFYSVGIGQISSEVPQNLSASRPQDRQFILSSKKLLLSDSGFYLCAWGAGPYEQYFGPGTRLTVT.

Only a few counts were recorded for this clone. Other DNA sequences from this sample encode an identical CDR3 as well. The CDR3 bases are TGTGCCAGCAGCTTAGTACCGGGGCGAGAGACCCAGTACTTC. As protein: CASSLVPGRETQYF. This chain links TRBV7-9 with TRBJ2-5; either TRBD1 or TRBD2 may fit D (5 bases each). The CDR3 sequence is 14 residues long. Germline values: CDR1 SEHNR, CDR2 FQNEAQ (reference sequence). Trimming took 1 base from V and 4 from J, leaving 10 bases between them.

This clone was counted only a few times. The rearrangement uses TRBV3-1 (or the pseudogene TRBV3-2) and TRBJ1-1; D gene unclear. The germline V gene has CDR1 LGHDT and CDR2 YNNKEL (reference sequence). V lost 6 bases to trimming and J lost 6 bases, with 11 bases between them. The CDR3 is made up of 12 amino acids. CDR3 amino acids: CASSSIDAEAFF. DNA for the CDR3: TGTGCCAGCAGTTCAATTGATGCTGAAGCTTTCTTT.

The chain couples TRBV21-1 to TRBJ2-5; TRBD1, the D gene given by the table, was not confirmed from the DNA. TRBV21-1 is tagged as a pseudogene. This CDR3 has 14 amino acids. The CDR3, as DNA: TGTGCCAGCAGGCGTCGGGACAGGGAAGAGACCCAGTACTTC. Its translation is CASRRRDREETQYF.

This clone rates as large. The chain recombines TRBV6-6 with TRBJ2-7; D gene ambiguous. This CDR3 is 12 amino acids long. Between the trimmed V and J ends, which lost 2 bases and 6 bases, there was a span of 8 bases. The germline CDR1 and CDR2 sequences are MNHNY and SVGAGI (reference sequence). This CDR3 reads CASSYVQAEQYF. The CDR3 nucleotides are TGTGCCAGCAGTTACGTGCAGGCCGAGCAGTACTTC.

CDR3 in amino acids: CASSTTGGTGQPQHF. The CDR3 nucleotides are TGTGCCAGTAGTACGACAGGGGGCACTGGTCAGCCCCAGCATTTT. This chain links TRBV19 with TRBJ1-5; 10 nucleotides align to TRBD1. The CDR3 sequence is 15 residues long. Germline CDR1 is LNHDA and CDR2 is SQIVND (reference sequence). With V trimmed by 4 bases and J by 6 bases, 6 bases remained unmatched. The full variable domain, with the rest looked up from reference TRBV19 and TRBJ1-5, is DGGITQSPKYLFRKEGQNVTLSCEQNLNHDAMYWYRQDPGQGLRLIYYSQIVNDFQKGDIAEGYSVSREKKESFPLTVTSAQKNPTAFYLCASSTTGGTGQPQHFGDGTRLSIL.

The chain joins TRBV18 to TRBJ1-4; D unresolved. The germline V gene encodes CDR1 KGHSH and CDR2 LQKENI. The CDR3 totals 14 residues. The germline V and J ends were trimmed by 3 bases and 3 bases, with 8 bases remaining between them. In DNA form, the CDR3 reads TGTGCCAGCTCACCTGGAGGGCCTAATGAAAAACTGTTTTTT. Translation: CASSPGGPNEKLFF.

V is TRBV18 and J is TRBJ1-2; no definite D call. Germline-derived CDR1 and CDR2 are KGHSH and LQKENI. V was cut by 3 bases and J by 3 bases, with 11 bases left in between. The CDR3 consists of 14 residues. Written as DNA, the CDR3 is TGTGCCAGCTCACCCACAGATATCGACTATGGCTACACCTTC. Amino acid sequence: CASSPTDIDYGYTF. Full variable domain (remainder filled in from reference TRBV18 and TRBJ1-2): NAGVMQNPRHLVRRRGQEARLRCSPMKGHSHVYWYRQLPEEGLKFMVYLQKENIIDESGMPKERFSAEFPKEGPSILRIQQVVRGDSAAYFCASSPTDIDYGYTFGSGTRLTVV.

V gene TRBV4-2 combines with J gene TRBJ2-5; D is ambiguous. The germline V and J ends were trimmed by 4 bases and 2 bases, with 14 bases remaining between them. The germline V gene encodes CDR1 LGHNA and CDR2 YNFKEQ. The CDR3 totals 15 residues. CDR3 coding DNA: TGTGCCAGCAGCCGAGACGGTGACCTACAAGAGACCCAGTACTTC. It yields the protein CASSRDGDLQETQYF.

The chain is built from TRBV7-6 and TRBJ2-7; D unresolved. The V and J ends lost 4 bases and 0 bases respectively, with 10 bases between them. The CDR3 length is 14 residues. CDR1 is SGHVS and CDR2 is FNYEAQ in the germline V gene. CDR3 loop: CASSSRGSSYEQYF. DNA for the CDR3: TGTGCCAGCAGCTCTCGAGGCAGCTCCTACGAGCAGTACTTC.

The gene calls are TRBV3-1 (or the pseudogene TRBV3-2) and TRBJ1-5; D not resolved. V was cut by 1 base and J by 3 bases, with 7 bases left in between. CDR3 length: 14 residues. Germline CDR1 and CDR2: LGHDT and YNNKEL (reference sequence). CDR3 protein: CASSQGLNNQPQHF. DNA of the CDR3: TGTGCCAGCAGCCAAGGTCTGAACAATCAGCCCCAGCATTTT.

The rearrangement uses TRBV4-1 and TRBJ1-1; D gene unclear. This CDR3 contains 15 residues. V was shortened by 0 bases and J by 3 bases, with 11 bases between the two germline ends. Germline values: CDR1 MGHRA, CDR2 YSYEKL. CDR3 residues: CASSQEFPGDTEAFF. The CDR3 DNA reads TGCGCCAGCAGCCAAGAGTTCCCGGGAGACACTGAAGCTTTCTTT.

The rearrangement joins TRBV5-6 to TRBJ1-3; D not certain. Germline CDR1 and CDR2: SGHDT and YYEEEE. The ends were cut back, 0 bases at V and 2 bases at J, with 6 bases in the middle. The CDR3 runs to 14 residues. CDR3 region: CASSLVPTGNTIYF. The CDR3 region has the DNA TGTGCCAGCAGCTTGGTGCCTACTGGAAACACCATATATTTT.

The chain has TRBV4-1 and TRBJ1-6; TRBD1 matches 7 bases. This CDR3 region has 20 residues. V shed 1 base, J shed 0 bases, and the junction held 12 bases outside the gene matches. Germline CDR1 and CDR2: MGHRA and YSYEKL. The CDR3 sequence: CASSQALGQAFSSYNSPLHF. CDR3 nucleotide sequence: TGCGCCAGCAGCCAAGCCCTCGGACAGGCGTTCAGCTCCTATAATTCACCCCTCCACTTT.

V usage is TRBV28 and J usage is TRBJ2-7; D is possibly TRBD1 (5 bases). Germline assignment: CDR1 MDHEN and CDR2 SYDVKM. CDR3 length: 12 amino acids. Trimming removed 3 bases at V and 8 bases at J, with 11 bases between. The CDR3 spells CASSFLRAKQYF. The CDR3 region has the DNA TGTGCCAGCAGTTTTCTCAGGGCTAAGCAGTACTTC.

The count of this clone is one. The gene calls are TRBV13 and TRBJ1-1; D perhaps matches TRBD1 (6 bases). CDR1 and CDR2 (germline): PRHDT, FYEKMQ (reference sequence). Trimming stripped 0 bases from V and 5 bases from J, with 25 bases between. The CDR3 is made up of 19 amino acids. The CDR3 spells CASSLGRFLPPRGGTEAFF. In nucleotides, the CDR3 is TGTGCCAGCAGCTTAGGCCGCTTCTTGCCCCCCAGGGGTGGTACTGAAGCTTTCTTT.